This paragraph covers one TCR beta chain sequence. There is no known antigen for this receptor. The sample holds no much larger clone one base away, and base qualities are not on file. High-throughput TCR beta sequencing profiled peripheral blood CD8+ and CD4+ T cells from healthy donors, Susac syndrome patients and multiple sclerosis patients. Healthy donors were age- and sex-matched controls. Bulk CD8+ and CD4+ T cells were purified magnetically by negative isolation, whereas CD8+ TEMRA cells were enriched by FACS. Blood was collected in EDTA tubes and processed within 24 hours, with PBMCs isolated through density gradient centrifugation. PBMCs intended for TCR sequencing were cryopreserved in liquid nitrogen and were subsequently thawed in a 37 degrees C water bath. Purity of sorted or isolated CD4+, CD8+ and CD8+ TEMRA cells was at least 90%. The data belong to a study of CD8 T cells in Susac syndrome (dated by TCRdb to the late 2010s). With respect to the entire study: Repertoire sequencing was used to test whether CD8+ T cell activation and differentiation in Susac syndrome was antigen driven.

Paper-wide results and their limitations: The TCR sequencing and HLA analysis was acknowledged to have included a relatively small number of individuals.

Including cysteine and phenylalanine, the CDR3 has 13 amino acids. Only the CDR3 portion is preserved as DNA: 39 bases, with reading frame beginning at the first base. CDR1 and CDR2 were assigned from the germline V gene (reference sequence) as DFQATT and SNEGSKA. Trimming at the junction amounts to 5 bases on V and 5 bases on J, and the germline ends lie 10 bases apart. RNA was extracted using the RNeasy kit, and about 0.45 to 1 ug of the RNA was reverse transcribed with random hexamers. The immunoSEQ multiplex PCR assay, which covers 54 Vbeta and 13 Jbeta segments, was used to amplify TCR beta CDR3 regions. PCR amplification bias was corrected by using a synthetic template baseline for primer optimization and computational correction. As for the authors' bioinformatics: Reads were annotated to V, D and J genes according to IMGT and were analyzed with immunoSEQ Analyzer, with only productive sequences retained. Clonality was computed as one minus Shannon entropy normalized by log2 of the number of productive unique sequences. For each patient and control, public and private clones were evaluated within the 100 most prevalent clones. A clone was defined as Susac-specific if it was absent from the healthy and MS cohorts, from over 1,000 published viral clones and from other ImmuneACCESS disease sequences. The raw public data were reprocessed by TCRdb itself: fastp quality trimming at Q25, MiXCR clonotype calling, in-frame beta chains only. Rows matching on CDR3 protein sequence are summarized as one entry with the most common DNA and genes. These V and J calls originate from TCRdb's pipeline instead of the authors' own analysis. This sample holds 150,000 to 200,000 distinct CDR3 sequences; over 85% were observed only once. Over 0.12% of the sample is taken by the ten largest.

Sequencing used CD4+ T cells from PBMCs. This TCR came from a human donor in good health. The chain uses TRBV20-1 and TRBJ1-6, and possibly TRBD1, on 6 matching bases. The nucleotide sequence is given as TGCAGTGCTCGGACAGCCAATAATTCACCCCTCCACTTT. This is translated as CSARTANNSPLHF.